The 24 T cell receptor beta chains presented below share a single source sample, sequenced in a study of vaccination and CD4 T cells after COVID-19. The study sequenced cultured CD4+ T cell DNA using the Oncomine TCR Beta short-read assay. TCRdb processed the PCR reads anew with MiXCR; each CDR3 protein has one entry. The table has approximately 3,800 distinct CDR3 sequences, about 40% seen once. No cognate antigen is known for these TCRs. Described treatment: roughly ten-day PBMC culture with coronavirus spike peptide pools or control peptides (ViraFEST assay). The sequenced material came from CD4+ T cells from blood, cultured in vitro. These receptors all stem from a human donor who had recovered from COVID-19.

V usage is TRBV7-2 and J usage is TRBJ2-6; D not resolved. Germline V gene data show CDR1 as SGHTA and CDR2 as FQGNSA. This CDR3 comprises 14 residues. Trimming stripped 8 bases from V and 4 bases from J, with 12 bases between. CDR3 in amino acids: CASHPRAGANVLTF. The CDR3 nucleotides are TGTGCCAGCCACCCCCGCGCAGGGGCCAACGTCCTGACTTTC.

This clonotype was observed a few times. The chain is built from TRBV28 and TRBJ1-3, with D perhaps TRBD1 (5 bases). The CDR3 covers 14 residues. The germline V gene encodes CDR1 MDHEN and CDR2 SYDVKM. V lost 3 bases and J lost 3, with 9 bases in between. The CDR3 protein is CASSLWGGGNTIYF. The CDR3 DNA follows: TGTGCCAGCAGTTTGTGGGGCGGTGGAAACACCATATATTTT.

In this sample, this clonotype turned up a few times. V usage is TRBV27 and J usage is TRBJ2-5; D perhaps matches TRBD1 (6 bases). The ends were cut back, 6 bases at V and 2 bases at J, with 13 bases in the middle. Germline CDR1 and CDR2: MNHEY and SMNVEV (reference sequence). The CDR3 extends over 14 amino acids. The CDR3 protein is CASSFRDTQETQYF. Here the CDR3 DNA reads TGTGCCAGCAGCTTCAGGGACACACAAGAGACCCAGTACTTC.

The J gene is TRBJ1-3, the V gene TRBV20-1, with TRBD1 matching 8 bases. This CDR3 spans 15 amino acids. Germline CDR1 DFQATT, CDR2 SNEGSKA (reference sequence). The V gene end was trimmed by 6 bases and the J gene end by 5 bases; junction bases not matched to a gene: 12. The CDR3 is CSARYRGNPRNTIYF. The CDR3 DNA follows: TGCAGTGCCAGGTACAGGGGGAATCCCAGAAACACCATATATTTT.

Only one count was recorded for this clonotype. The CDR3 here is CSAGAVGLGYSTEAFF. The CDR3 nucleotides read TGCAGTGCTGGAGCGGTAGGCCTGGGTTATTCCACTGAAGCTTTCTTT. The chain joins TRBV20-1 to TRBJ1-1; no reliable D call. The CDR3 spans 16 residues. Germline V gives CDR1 DFQATT, CDR2 SNEGSKA (reference sequence). The V gene lost 5 bases and the J gene lost 4 bases, with 23 bases spanning the gap.

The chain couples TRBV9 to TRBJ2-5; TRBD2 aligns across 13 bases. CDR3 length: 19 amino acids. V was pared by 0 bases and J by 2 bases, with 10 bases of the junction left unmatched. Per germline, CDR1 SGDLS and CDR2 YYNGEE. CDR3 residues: CASSVGFGLAGALQETQYF. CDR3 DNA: TGTGCCAGCAGCGTAGGTTTCGGACTAGCGGGGGCCCTACAAGAGACCCAGTACTTC.

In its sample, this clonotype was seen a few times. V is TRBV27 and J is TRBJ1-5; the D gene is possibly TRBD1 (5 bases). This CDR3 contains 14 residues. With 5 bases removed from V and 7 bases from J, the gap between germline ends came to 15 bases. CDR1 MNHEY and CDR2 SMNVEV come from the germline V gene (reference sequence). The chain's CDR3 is CASSPTGGRQPQHF. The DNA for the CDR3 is TGTGCCAGCAGTCCCACCGGGGGACGACAGCCCCAGCATTTT.

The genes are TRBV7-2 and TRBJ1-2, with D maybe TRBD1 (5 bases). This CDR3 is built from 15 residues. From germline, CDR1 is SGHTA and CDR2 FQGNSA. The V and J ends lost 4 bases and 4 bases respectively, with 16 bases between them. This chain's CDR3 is CASSYGGISAYGYTF. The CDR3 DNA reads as TGTGCCAGCAGCTACGGGGGGATTTCGGCCTATGGCTACACCTTC.

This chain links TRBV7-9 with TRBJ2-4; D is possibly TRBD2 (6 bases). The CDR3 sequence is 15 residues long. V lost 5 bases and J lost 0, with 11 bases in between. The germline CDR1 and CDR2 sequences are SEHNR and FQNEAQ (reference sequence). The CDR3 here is CASSLVGGAKNIQYF. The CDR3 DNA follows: TGTGCCAGCAGCCTCGTGGGGGGAGCCAAAAACATTCAGTACTTC.

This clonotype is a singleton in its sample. The CDR3 loop is CASKGGGSANNEQFF. Written as DNA, the CDR3 is TGTGCCAGCAAGGGCGGCGGGAGCGCGAACAATGAGCAGTTCTTC. The gene calls are TRBV6-1 and TRBJ2-1, with 7 bases aligning to TRBD2. This CDR3 is 15 amino acids long. Losses at the gene ends were 7 bases for V and 5 bases for J; bases not matched to a gene: 11. Germline V gene lookup returns CDR1 MNHNS and CDR2 SASEGT.

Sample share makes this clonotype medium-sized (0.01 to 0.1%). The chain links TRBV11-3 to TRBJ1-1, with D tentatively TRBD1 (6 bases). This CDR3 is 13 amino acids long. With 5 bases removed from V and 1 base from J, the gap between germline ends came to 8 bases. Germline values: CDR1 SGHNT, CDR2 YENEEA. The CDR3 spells CASSGGRNTEAFF. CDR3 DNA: TGTGCCAGCAGCGGGGGGCGGAACACTGAAGCTTTCTTT.

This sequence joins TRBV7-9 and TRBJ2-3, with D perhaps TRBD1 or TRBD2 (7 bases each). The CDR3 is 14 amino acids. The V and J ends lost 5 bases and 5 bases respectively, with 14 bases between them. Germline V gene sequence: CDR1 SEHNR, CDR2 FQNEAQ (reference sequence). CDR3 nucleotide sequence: TGTGCCAGCAGCCCAGGGGGGGGCGGAGATACGCAGTATTTT. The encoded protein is CASSPGGGGDTQYF.

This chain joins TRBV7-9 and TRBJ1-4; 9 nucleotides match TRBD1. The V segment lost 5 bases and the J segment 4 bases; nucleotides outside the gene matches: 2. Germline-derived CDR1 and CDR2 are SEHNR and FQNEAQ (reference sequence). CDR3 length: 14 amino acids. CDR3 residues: CASSATGGNEKLFF. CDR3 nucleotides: TGTGCCAGCAGCGCGACAGGGGGTAATGAAAAACTGTTTTTT.

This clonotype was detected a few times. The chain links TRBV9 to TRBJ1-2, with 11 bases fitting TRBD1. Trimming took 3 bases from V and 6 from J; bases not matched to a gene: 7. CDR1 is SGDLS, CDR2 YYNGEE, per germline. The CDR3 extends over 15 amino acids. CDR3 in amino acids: CASSAAGTGGNGYTF. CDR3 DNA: TGTGCCAGCAGCGCTGCCGGGACAGGGGGTAATGGCTACACCTTC.

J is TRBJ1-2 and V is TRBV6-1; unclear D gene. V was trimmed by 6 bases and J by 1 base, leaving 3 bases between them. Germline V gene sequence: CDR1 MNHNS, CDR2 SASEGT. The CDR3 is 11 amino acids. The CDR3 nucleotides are TGTGCCAGCAGGGATAACTATGGCTACACCTTC. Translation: CASRDNYGYTF.

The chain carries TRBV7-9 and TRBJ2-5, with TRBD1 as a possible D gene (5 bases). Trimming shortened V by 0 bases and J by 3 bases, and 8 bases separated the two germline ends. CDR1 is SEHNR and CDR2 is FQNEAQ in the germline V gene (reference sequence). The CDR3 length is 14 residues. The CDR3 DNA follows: TGTGCCAGCAGCTTAGCGGTCAGGGAAGAGACCCAGTACTTC. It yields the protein CASSLAVREETQYF.

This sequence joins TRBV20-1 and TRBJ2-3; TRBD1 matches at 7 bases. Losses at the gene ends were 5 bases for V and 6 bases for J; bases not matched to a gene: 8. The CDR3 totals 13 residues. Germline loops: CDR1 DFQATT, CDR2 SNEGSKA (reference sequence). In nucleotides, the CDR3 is TGCAGTGCTCTAGACAGGGTCGGGGATACGCAGTATTTT. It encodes CSALDRVGDTQYF.

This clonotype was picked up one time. The CDR3 nucleotides are TGCAGTGCTAGAGATATCGGACAGGGGGCCTACAATGAGCAGTTCTTC. Translating gives CSARDIGQGAYNEQFF. The rearrangement joins TRBV20-1 to TRBJ2-1, with 10 bases fitting TRBD1. V dropped 0 bases and J dropped 2; count of bases not matched to a gene: 4. The CDR3 length is 16 residues. Germline CDR1 is DFQATT and CDR2 is SNEGSKA (reference sequence).

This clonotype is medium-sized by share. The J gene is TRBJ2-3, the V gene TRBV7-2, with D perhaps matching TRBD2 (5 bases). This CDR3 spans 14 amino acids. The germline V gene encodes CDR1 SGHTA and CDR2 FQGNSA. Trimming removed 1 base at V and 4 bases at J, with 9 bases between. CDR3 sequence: CASSLEWRADTQYF. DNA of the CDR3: TGTGCCAGCAGCTTAGAGTGGCGGGCAGATACGCAGTATTTT.

In DNA, the CDR3 is TGTGCCAGCAGCTTACTAGGGGTTACTGAAAAACTGTTTTTT. Amino acid sequence: CASSLLGVTEKLFF. The chain uses TRBV7-9 and TRBJ1-4; D perhaps matches TRBD1 (5 bases). The CDR3 sequence is 14 residues long. Germline-derived CDR1 and CDR2 are SEHNR and FQNEAQ (reference sequence). The V gene lost 2 bases and the J gene lost 7 bases, with 11 bases spanning the gap. Full variable domain (rest looked up from reference TRBV7-9 and TRBJ1-4): DTGVSQNPRHKITKRGQNVTFRCDPISEHNRLYWYRQTLGQGPEFLTYFQNEAQLEKSRLLSDRFSAERPKGSFSTLEIQRTEQGDSAMYLCASSLLGVTEKLFFGSGTQLSVL.

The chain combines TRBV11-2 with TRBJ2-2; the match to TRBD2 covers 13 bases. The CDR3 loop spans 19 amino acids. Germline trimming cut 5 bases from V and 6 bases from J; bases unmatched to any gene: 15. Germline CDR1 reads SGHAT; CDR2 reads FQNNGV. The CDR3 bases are TGTGCCAGCAGCCACCTAACCCGACTAGCGGGGGGAAGGGCCGGGGAGCTGTTTTTT. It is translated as CASSHLTRLAGGRAGELFF.

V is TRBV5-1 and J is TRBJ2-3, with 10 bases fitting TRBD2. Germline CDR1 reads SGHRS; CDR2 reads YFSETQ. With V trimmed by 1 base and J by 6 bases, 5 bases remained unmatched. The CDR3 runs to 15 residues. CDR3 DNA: TGCGCCAGCAGCTTGTTAGCGGGAGGTATGGATACGCAGTATTTT. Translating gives CASSLLAGGMDTQYF. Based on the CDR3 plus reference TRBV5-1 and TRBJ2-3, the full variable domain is KAGVTQTPRYLIKTRGQQVTLSCSPISGHRSVSWYQQTPGQGLQFLFEYFSETQRNKGNFPGRFSGRQFSNSRSEMNVSTLELGDSALYLCASSLLAGGMDTQYFGPGTRLTVL.

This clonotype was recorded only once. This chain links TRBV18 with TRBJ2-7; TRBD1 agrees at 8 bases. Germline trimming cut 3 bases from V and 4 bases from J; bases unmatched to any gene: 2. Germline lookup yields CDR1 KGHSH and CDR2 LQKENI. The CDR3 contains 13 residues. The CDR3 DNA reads TGTGCCAGCTCACCGGACAGGGCATACGAGCAGTACTTC. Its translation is CASSPDRAYEQYF.

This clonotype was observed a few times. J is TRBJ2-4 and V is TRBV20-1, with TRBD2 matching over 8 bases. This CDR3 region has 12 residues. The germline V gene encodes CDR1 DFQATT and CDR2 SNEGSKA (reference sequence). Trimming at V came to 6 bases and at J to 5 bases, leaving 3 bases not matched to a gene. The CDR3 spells CSAGTRENIQYF. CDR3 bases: TGCAGTGCAGGGACTAGGGAAAACATTCAGTACTTC.